The next 9 T cell receptor beta chains were all read from a single sample in a study of shared clonotypes between healthy human individuals. Some clones are missing from TCRdb's copy, which holds only in-frame ones; the method was immunoSEQ multiplex PCR. The table shows about 680,000 clones, with roughly nine tenths occurring only once. CD45RO-negative, CCR7-selected cells formed the naive CD8 fraction, which excluded terminally differentiated effector memory CD45RA+ cells. The sequencing input was naive CD8+ T cells sorted from blood. All receptors derive from a man aged 25-40 years in good health.

The chain is built from TRBV7-2 and TRBJ2-7; D is tentatively TRBD1 or TRBD2 (5 bases each). The germline V gene encodes CDR1 SGHTA and CDR2 FQGNSA. The V gene lost 5 bases and the J gene lost 5 bases, with 13 bases spanning the gap. The CDR3 sequence is 13 residues long. The CDR3 DNA reads as TGTGCCAGCAGCCCCCCTCGGGACCACGAGCAGTACTTC. Residues: CASSPPRDHEQYF.

The sample holds a few counts of this clone. The chain recombines TRBV19 with TRBJ2-7; D is perhaps TRBD1 or TRBD2 (7 bases each). This CDR3 contains 14 residues. Germline CDR1 and CDR2: LNHDA and SQIVND (reference sequence). The ends were cut back, 5 bases at V and 4 bases at J, with 15 bases in the middle. CDR3 region: CASSGGDRPYEQYF. The DNA for the CDR3 is TGTGCCAGTAGTGGGGGGGACAGACCTTACGAGCAGTACTTC.

This sequence joins TRBV9 and TRBJ1-4, with D possibly being TRBD1 (5 bases). The CDR3 has 15 residues. Trimming removed 0 bases from V and 4 bases from J, with 10 bases in between. Per germline, CDR1 SGDLS and CDR2 YYNGEE. The CDR3 is CASSVGNGGNEKLFF. CDR3 nucleotide sequence: TGTGCCAGCAGCGTAGGAAATGGGGGTAATGAAAAACTGTTTTTT. Together with reference TRBV9 and TRBJ1-4, the CDR3 gives the full variable domain: DSGVTQTPKHLITATGQRVTLRCSPRSGDLSVYWYQQSLDQGLQFLIQYYNGEERAKGNILERFSAQQFPDLHSELNLSSLELGDSALYFCASSVGNGGNEKLFFGSGTQLSVL.

Points on this clone: The sample contains more than one DNA sequence encoding this CDR3. This rearrangement joins TRBV19 to TRBJ2-1; no firm D call. The CDR3 length is 15 residues. The germline V and J ends were trimmed by 3 bases and 1 base, with 10 bases remaining between them. Germline V gives CDR1 LNHDA, CDR2 SQIVND (reference sequence). The CDR3 DNA reads as TGTGCCAGTAGTATTCTCTCGGGTTCCTACAATGAGCAGTTCTTC. It specifies CASSILSGSYNEQFF.

This chain connects TRBV4-1 to TRBJ2-5, with D uncertain. The CDR3 covers 14 residues. The V gene's germline CDR1 is MGHRA and CDR2 YSYEKL. V was clipped by 1 base and J by 0 bases, with 6 bases between them. Here the CDR3 reads CASSQGHNQETQYF. In nucleotides, the CDR3 is TGCGCCAGCAGCCAAGGACATAACCAAGAGACCCAGTACTTC.

The J gene is TRBJ2-5, the V gene TRBV30; TRBD1 matches at 9 bases. J lost 5 bases, V lost 5 bases, and 9 bases had no gene match. The V gene's germline CDR1 is GTSNPN and CDR2 SVGIG (reference sequence). The CDR3 is made up of 14 amino acids. The CDR3 nucleotides are TGTGCCTGGGGCACAGGGGGCGCGGGGGAGACCCAGTACTTC. Translating it yields CAWGTGGAGETQYF.

This chain links TRBV7-8 with TRBJ2-2; D unresolved. The CDR3 sequence is 16 residues long. V was pared by 1 base and J by 0 bases, with 9 bases between. The V gene's germline CDR1 is SGHVS and CDR2 FQNEAQ. The CDR3 region is CASSLGVVANTGELFF. The CDR3 coding sequence is TGTGCCAGCAGCTTAGGGGTAGTCGCGAACACCGGGGAGCTGTTTTTT.

This chain joins TRBV9 and TRBJ2-1; 10 bases match TRBD1. The CDR3 is made up of 15 amino acids. V dropped 2 bases and J dropped 7; count of bases not matched to a gene: 6. The germline V gene has CDR1 SGDLS and CDR2 YYNGEE. The CDR3 DNA sequence: TGTGCCAGCAGCGTTGAAGGGACAGGGGTAAATGAGCAGTTCTTC. It yields the protein CASSVEGTGVNEQFF.

The V call is TRBV5-1, the J call TRBJ2-7; 7 nucleotides align to TRBD1. Germline V gives CDR1 SGHRS, CDR2 YFSETQ. The V and J ends lost 2 bases and 3 bases, in that order; junction bases with no gene match: 5. The length of the CDR3 is 14 residues. CDR3 residues: CASSFRQGDYEQYF. The DNA of the CDR3 is TGCGCCAGCAGCTTTAGACAGGGCGACTACGAGCAGTACTTC.